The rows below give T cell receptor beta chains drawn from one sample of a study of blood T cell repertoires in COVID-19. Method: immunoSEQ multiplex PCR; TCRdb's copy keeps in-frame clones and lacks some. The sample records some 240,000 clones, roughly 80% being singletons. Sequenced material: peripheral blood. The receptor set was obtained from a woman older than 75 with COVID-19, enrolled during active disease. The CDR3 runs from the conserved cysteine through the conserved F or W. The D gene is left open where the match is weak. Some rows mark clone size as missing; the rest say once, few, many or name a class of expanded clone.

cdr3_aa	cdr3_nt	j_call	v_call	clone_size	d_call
CASRVQGALGEQYF	TGTGCCAGCAGAGTACAGGGGGCTCTCGGGGAGCAGTACTTC	TRBJ2-7	TRBV27	few	TRBD1
CASRRERSSTEAFF	TGTGCCAGCAGGAGAGAGCGCTCGTCGACTGAAGCTTTCTTT	TRBJ1-1	TRBV27	.	.
CASRSGTSYTF	TGTGCCAGCAGGTCCGGGACAAGTTACACCTTC	TRBJ1-2	TRBV4-2	.	.
CASSLRAGVSYEQYF	TGTGCCAGCAGCTTACGGGCGGGAGTCTCCTACGAGCAGTACTTC	TRBJ2-7	TRBV7-8	.	TRBD2
CATSRDRQGSQPQHF	TGTGCCACCAGCAGAGATCGACAGGGCAGTCAGCCCCAGCATTTT	TRBJ1-5	TRBV15	.	TRBD1
CASIPDRDYGYTF	TGTGCCAGCATCCCAGACAGAGACTATGGCTACACCTTC	TRBJ1-2	TRBV6-5	.	.
CASNQGTQKGEQYF	TGTGCCAGTAACCAGGGCACTCAAAAAGGCGAGCAGTACTTC	TRBJ2-7	TRBV19	few	.
CASSSPSRGIAGNTIYF	TGTGCCAGCAGCTCCCCGTCGCGGGGCATAGCTGGAAACACCATATATTTT	TRBJ1-3	TRBV7-2	.	.
CASSVRSASMFEQYF	TGTGCCAGCAGCGTCCGCAGCGCCTCCATGTTCGAGCAGTACTTC	TRBJ2-7	TRBV9	.	.
CASSITGGPTYEQYF	TGTGCCAGTAGTATTACAGGGGGCCCTACCTACGAGCAGTACTTC	TRBJ2-7	TRBV19	few	TRBD1
CASSERGGELFF	TGTGCCAGCAGTGAAAGAGGGGGGGAGCTGTTTTTT	TRBJ2-2	TRBV2	.	.
CASSHGGEANYGYTF	TGCGCCAGCAGCCATGGGGGCGAAGCTAACTATGGCTACACCTTC	TRBJ1-2	TRBV5-1	once	.
CASSDRGKDTQYF	TGTGCCAGTAGTGACAGGGGGAAAGATACGCAGTATTTT	TRBJ2-3	TRBV19	once	TRBD1
CASSRGQGNQPQHF	TGTGCCAGCAGCCGGGGACAGGGGAATCAGCCCCAGCATTTT	TRBJ1-5	TRBV28	.	TRBD1
CASRRDRQGYTF	TGTGCCAGCAGGAGGGACAGACAAGGCTACACCTTC	TRBJ1-2	TRBV12-3/TRBV12-4	once	TRBD1
CASSLPGSGNTIYF	TGTGCCAGCAGCTTGCCGGGAAGTGGAAACACCATATATTTT	TRBJ1-3	TRBV5-5	.	.
CASSQLTSGAYNEQFF	TGCGCCAGCAGCCAACTAACTAGCGGGGCGTACAATGAGCAGTTCTTC	TRBJ2-1	TRBV4-1	.	TRBD2
CASSLEVGDTGELFF	TGCGCCAGCAGCTTGGAAGTAGGGGACACCGGGGAGCTGTTTTTT	TRBJ2-2	TRBV5-1	few	.
CASTRGIGTEAFF	TGTGCCAGCACCAGGGGAATAGGCACTGAAGCTTTCTTT	TRBJ1-1	TRBV6-5	.	.
CASSRDRTEKLFF	TGTGCCAGCAGTCGCGACAGGACTGAAAAACTGTTTTTT	TRBJ1-4	TRBV6-2/TRBV6-3	.	.
CASSPYGGVGNEQFF	TGTGCCAGCTCACCCTACGGGGGAGTCGGCAATGAGCAGTTCTTC	TRBJ2-1	TRBV18	.	.
CASSRDSYGYTF	TGTGCCAGCAGTAGGGACAGCTATGGCTACACCTTC	TRBJ1-2	TRBV6-5	.	TRBD1
CASSLEGQGRSPLHF	TGTGCCAGCAGCTTAGAGGGACAGGGACGATCACCCCTCCACTTT	TRBJ1-6	TRBV11-2	.	TRBD1
CASSIIGTPNTGELFF	TGTGCCAGCAGTATTATCGGGACACCGAACACCGGGGAGCTGTTTTTT	TRBJ2-2	TRBV28	.	.
CASRDLYEQYF	TGTGCCAGCCGGGACTTATACGAGCAGTACTTC	TRBJ2-7	TRBV6-5	.	.
CAISDPGGDPGYTF	TGTGCCATCAGTGACCCGGGGGGGGACCCCGGCTACACCTTC	TRBJ1-2	TRBV10-3	.	.
CAWSQAHGGYNSPLHF	TGTGCCTGGTCCCAGGCCCACGGGGGTTATAATTCACCCCTCCACTTT	TRBJ1-6	TRBV30	.	.
CASSPRGGGAETQYF	TGTGCCAGCTCACCACGCGGGGGCGGCGCGGAGACCCAGTACTTC	TRBJ2-5	TRBV18	.	.
CASSRGLSYNEQFF	TGTGCCAGCAGCCGTGGCTTATCCTACAATGAGCAGTTCTTC	TRBJ2-1	TRBV7-3	.	.
CASRPPGTSGGAGNEQFF	TGTGCCAGCAGGCCCCCCGGGACTAGCGGGGGAGCGGGGAATGAGCAGTTCTTC	TRBJ2-1	TRBV7-2	.	TRBD2
CASSFSGGRGNTEAFF	TGTGCCAGCAGCTTTTCCGGAGGCAGGGGAAACACTGAAGCTTTCTTT	TRBJ1-1	TRBV11-2	.	.
CASSLRGPGELFF	TGTGCCAGCAGCCTCAGGGGACCCGGGGAGCTGTTTTTT	TRBJ2-2	TRBV3-1/TRBV3-2	few	.
CASSLLGQGSPLHF	TGTGCCAGCAGTTTGTTAGGACAGGGCTCACCCCTCCACTTT	TRBJ1-6	TRBV7-9	.	TRBD1
CASSIIGISGANVLTF	TGTGCCAGCAGTATTATCGGGATCTCTGGGGCCAACGTCCTGACTTTC	TRBJ2-6	TRBV2	.	.
CASIPPAGVANYGYTF	TGTGCCAGCATCCCACCTGCAGGGGTAGCTAACTATGGCTACACCTTC	TRBJ1-2	TRBV28	.	.
CASSERWNTGELFF	TGTGCCAGCAGTGAACGGTGGAACACCGGGGAGCTGTTTTTT	TRBJ2-2	TRBV11-3	.	.
CASSLDSSGANVLTF	TGTGCCAGCAGCTTAGATAGCTCTGGGGCCAACGTCCTGACTTTC	TRBJ2-6	TRBV7-2	.	.
CASRSGQGGGYTF	TGTGCCAGCAGATCCGGACAGGGCGGTGGCTACACCTTC	TRBJ1-2	TRBV12-3/TRBV12-4	.	TRBD1
CASSLKGSGQPQHF	TGTGCCAGCAGCTTAAAAGGGAGCGGTCAGCCCCAGCATTTT	TRBJ1-5	TRBV5-6	.	.
CAWRAGGRETQYF	TGTGCCTGGAGGGCGGGGGGGAGAGAGACCCAGTACTTC	TRBJ2-5	TRBV30	.	TRBD2
CASSFRGNNEQFF	TGTGCCAGCAGCTTCAGAGGGAACAATGAGCAGTTCTTC	TRBJ2-1	TRBV5-6	.	.
CASSLTANNQPQHF	TGTGCCAGCAGCTTAACCGCTAACAATCAGCCCCAGCATTTT	TRBJ1-5	TRBV7-3	.	.
CASKERSGYNEQFF	TGTGCCAGTAAAGAAAGGAGCGGTTACAATGAGCAGTTCTTC	TRBJ2-1	TRBV19	once	.
CASSYRHEAFF	TGTGCCAGCAGTTACAGACATGAAGCTTTCTTT	TRBJ1-1	TRBV12-3/TRBV12-4	.	.
CASSPDISGNTIYF	TGTGCTAGCAGCCCGGACATCTCTGGAAACACCATATATTTT	TRBJ1-3	TRBV7-7	.	.
CASSPGVAGGVNIQYF	TGTGCCAGCAGCCCGGGAGTAGCGGGAGGAGTAAACATTCAGTACTTC	TRBJ2-4	TRBV11-2	.	TRBD2
CASSLGSSYGYTF	TGTGCCAGCAGCTTGGGCAGCAGCTATGGCTACACCTTC	TRBJ1-2	TRBV7-2	.	.
CASSMGRAGVSNEQFF	TGTGCCAGTAGTATGGGTAGGGCGGGAGTGTCCAATGAGCAGTTCTTC	TRBJ2-1	TRBV19	once	TRBD2
CASRSDRRTYEQYF	TGTGCCAGCAGATCGGACAGGAGGACCTACGAGCAGTACTTC	TRBJ2-7	TRBV28	.	TRBD1
CASRGAATNEKLFF	TGTGCCAGCCGAGGAGCAGCAACTAATGAAAAACTGTTTTTT	TRBJ1-4	TRBV6-5	.	.